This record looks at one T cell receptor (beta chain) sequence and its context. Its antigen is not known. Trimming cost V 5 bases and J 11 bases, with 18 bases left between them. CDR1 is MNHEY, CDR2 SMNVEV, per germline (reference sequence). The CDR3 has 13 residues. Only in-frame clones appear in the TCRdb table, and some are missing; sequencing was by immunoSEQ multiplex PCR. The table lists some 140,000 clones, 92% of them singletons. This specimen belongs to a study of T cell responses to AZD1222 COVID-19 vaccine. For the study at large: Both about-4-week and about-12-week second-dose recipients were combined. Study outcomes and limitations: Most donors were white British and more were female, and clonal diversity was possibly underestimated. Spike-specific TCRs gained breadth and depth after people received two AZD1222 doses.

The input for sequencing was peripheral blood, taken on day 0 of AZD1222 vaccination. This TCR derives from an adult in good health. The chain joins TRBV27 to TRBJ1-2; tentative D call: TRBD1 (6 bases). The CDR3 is CASSHSGRGGYTF. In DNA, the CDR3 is TGTGCCAGCAGTCACTCGGGCAGGGGAGGATACACCTTC.